Each of the 2 T cell receptor beta chains below was sequenced from the same sample in a study of regulatory T cells in long-lasting Graves disease. iRepertoire HTBI primers and Arm-PCR of CDR3 regions built TCR beta libraries. A single record per CDR3 protein comes from TCRdb applying MiXCR to the multiplex PCR reads. This repertoire shows about 470,000 distinct CDR3 sequences, about a fifth found once; its top ten account for 7.8%. This sample's time point: persistent/refractory GD, antithyroid drugs over 5 years with positive TRAb. Extracted PBMC RNA gave rise to the TCR library. Specimen: peripheral blood mononuclear cells (PBMCs), collected when the disease was refractory, from a patient treated with antithyroid drugs. The receptor set was obtained from a female donor with Graves disease.

There are many counts of this clonotype. V usage is TRBV20-1 and J usage is TRBJ2-5, with 11 bases that match TRBD1. This CDR3 has 15 residues. The V and J ends lost 4 bases and 1 base, in that order; junction bases with no gene match: 5. Germline CDR1 and CDR2: DFQATT and SNEGSKA (reference sequence). The CDR3 loop is CSAIGTGGFQETQYF. In DNA, the CDR3 is TGCAGTGCTATAGGGACAGGGGGTTTCCAAGAGACCCAGTACTTC.

This clonotype was seen only a few times. The chain is built from TRBV19 and TRBJ1-5, with 10 bases fitting TRBD1. CDR3 length: 15 amino acids. Trimming cost V 6 bases and J 5 bases; bases outside gene matches: 7. Germline loops: CDR1 LNHDA, CDR2 SQIVND (reference sequence). CDR3 sequence (DNA): TGTGCCAGTAGCCAAGACAGGGGGCGTGATCAGCCCCAGCATTTT. Its translation: CASSQDRGRDQPQHF.